Described below is a single TCR beta chain sequence and its context. These data are taken from a study of blood T cell repertoires in COVID-19. About the research overall: Researchers got acute and convalescent COVID-19 samples from the United States, Italy and Spain. PBMCs, B-cell-depleted T cells, or T cells provided the cDNA or gDNA that made up the material.

The germline gives CDR1 LGHNA, CDR2 YNFKEQ. With V trimmed by 0 bases and J by 5 bases, 5 bases remained unmatched. There are 15 residues in the CDR3. As originally analysed: Quantification of nucleated cells was approximated via reference gene primer amplification. Using immunoSEQ multiplex PCR, the repertoire was profiled, and TCRdb retains in-frame clones only, with some absent. D and trimming come from the DNA, and the V and J calls and clone size come from that table. Of hundreds of thousands of clones detected, around 84% appear once; the ten largest clones hold more than 2.5%. The J gene is TRBJ1-2, the V gene TRBV4-2; TRBD1 matches at 8 bases. Sequencing input: peripheral blood. This TCR came from a man aged 55 to 69 with acute or convalescent COVID-19. Here the CDR3 DNA reads TGTGCCAGCAGCCAAGAGCAGGGGGCAATATATGGCTACACCTTC. Translating it yields CASSQEQGAIYGYTF.